What follows are 4 T cell receptor beta chains derived from one specimen sequenced in a study of cytomegalovirus exposure and HLA in healthy donors. Data came from immunoSEQ multiplex PCR; TCRdb stores just in-frame clones and leaves some out. Here the sample spans 75,000 to 100,000 clones, about 96% being singletons. Sequenced: PBMCs. All receptors derive from a man aged 18 to 29 in good health and CMV-seronegative.

V is TRBV19 and J is TRBJ1-5, with 10 bases lining up with TRBD1. The germline V gene encodes CDR1 LNHDA and CDR2 SQIVND (reference sequence). The CDR3 length is 14 residues. V lost 5 bases to trimming and J lost 7 bases; unmatched junction nucleotides: 5. The CDR3 DNA follows: TGTGCCAGTAGTGCGACAGGGGGCGTACAGCCCCAGCATTTT. Protein product: CASSATGGVQPQHF.

The CDR3, as DNA: TGTGCCAGCAGTTTAGCAGGGCCGAACACTGAAGCTTTCTTT. This codes for CASSLAGPNTEAFF. This sequence joins TRBV27 and TRBJ1-1; perhaps TRBD1 as D (5 bases). Germline V gene lookup returns CDR1 MNHEY and CDR2 SMNVEV (reference sequence). This CDR3 region has 14 residues. V lost 2 bases, J lost 1 base, and 8 bases lay in between.

V is TRBV5-6 and J is TRBJ2-7, with 7 nucleotides matching TRBD1. There are 14 residues in the CDR3. CDR1 and CDR2 (germline): SGHDT, YYEEEE. Losses at the gene ends were 5 bases for V and 2 bases for J; bases not matched to a gene: 7. CDR3 nucleotide sequence: TGTGCCAGCAGGCCAGGGGGAAGAACCTACGAGCAGTACTTC. Its protein product is CASRPGGRTYEQYF. Full variable domain (missing parts from reference TRBV5-6 and TRBJ2-7): DAGVTQSPTHLIKTRGQQVTLRCSPKSGHDTVSWYQQALGQGPQFIFQYYEEEERQRGNFPDRFSGHQFPNYSSELNVNALLLGDSALYLCASRPGGRTYEQYFGPGTRLTVT.

The chain uses TRBV29-1 and TRBJ1-4, with 10 bases identical to TRBD1. The CDR3 is 14 residues long. The germline V gene encodes CDR1 SQVTM and CDR2 ANQGSEA. The V gene end was trimmed by 6 bases and the J gene end by 4 bases; junction bases not matched to a gene: 5. The DNA for the CDR3 is TGCAGCGTCAAAGACAGGGGGCTTAATGAAAAACTGTTTTTT. Translating gives CSVKDRGLNEKLFF.